This T cell receptor (beta chain) came from a study of cytomegalovirus exposure and HLA in healthy donors. For the study at large: Early released data comprised some 91 million unique TCRs from HLA-typed donors.

The PCR used 60 Vbeta and 13 Jbeta primers. Profiled with immunoSEQ multiplex PCR; TCRdb holds only in-frame clones, not every one. The profile shows 70,000 to 95,000 clones, about 78% of them singletons. To note about this clone: Its antigen is undetermined.

Notes on the study in general: Listed as cytomegalovirus-associated were 150 or so TCR beta chains.

CDR1 and CDR2 from the germline V gene are SQVTM and ANQGSEA. The V end was cut by 7 bases, the J end by 2 bases, with 11 bases between. There are 12 residues in the CDR3. The sequencing sample was made of PBMCs. V gene TRBV29-1 combines with J gene TRBJ1-2; D perhaps matches TRBD1 (6 bases). The receptor was derived from a man aged 45-65 years in good health and CMV-seronegative. CDR3 amino acids: CSGSTGNYGYTF. In nucleotides, the CDR3 is TGCAGCGGGTCAACAGGGAACTATGGCTACACCTTC.